This T cell receptor beta chain was observed in a study of a mutant IDH1 vaccine in newly diagnosed glioma. In the study overall: Treated individuals were roughly 62% male and about 38% female, averaging 40.4 years of age. Earlier treatment was radiotherapy, temozolomide, or both, with most getting both. Overall study results and limits: Pseudoprogression apparently lacked any relation to changes in top peripheral T cell clonotypes.

Trimming took 5 bases from V and 6 from J, leaving 19 bases between them. CDR3 length: 15 amino acids. Germline values: CDR1 MNHNS, CDR2 SASEGT. The repertoire was sequenced with immunoSEQ multiplex PCR; TCRdb's copy has only in-frame clones and lacks some. The sample contains roughly 70,000 clones, 80% to 90% of which appear only once. The time point was: baseline, week 1 (first vaccination visit). Treatment meaning: pre-vaccination baseline after standard-of-care therapy. The donors' diagnosis was new WHO grade 3 or 4 astrocytoma that was IDH1-mutant and ATRX-lost. Remarks on this clone: The antigen is unknown.

The chain employs TRBV6-1 and TRBJ1-2; no definite D call. Specimen: PBMCs, collected from a glioma patient treated with radiotherapy, temozolomide or both. This receptor was obtained from a man aged 25-40 years with glioma. The CDR3 DNA sequence: TGTGCCAGCAGTTTAAGCCGGGAGCCCAAGGATGGCTACACCTTC. As protein: CASSLSREPKDGYTF.